This T cell receptor beta chain was identified during a study of OX40 agonist ivuxolimab in advanced cancers. In the study overall: The diagnoses of dose-escalation patients were hepatocellular carcinoma, melanoma, renal cell or head and neck cancer. Prior anti-PD-1, anti-PD-L1 or anti-CTLA-4 therapy did not bar entry, and more than 35% had some.

Comments on this clone: Its cognate antigen is unknown.

TCRdb keeps only in-frame clones here, not all; method: immunoSEQ multiplex PCR. The table includes tens of thousands of clones, 70% to 90% detected once. V gave up 3 bases and J gave up 9 bases, with 11 bases separating them. Germline lookup yields CDR1 SGHTA and CDR2 FQGNSA. CDR3 length equals 12 residues. Points from the study as a whole: At 0.1 to 3.0 mg/kg, clonal expansion of CD4+ and CD8+ blood T cells had occurred by week 6. Some nonresponders additionally presented with little normalized T-cell clonal expansion.

This chain uses TRBV7-2 with TRBJ1-1, with D possibly being TRBD1 (6 bases). The sequenced sample was CD4+ or CD8+ T cells sorted from blood, obtained in a trial of the OX40 agonist ivuxolimab. The clonotype was recovered from an adult with an advanced solid tumor such as melanoma, head and neck, liver or kidney cancer. The CDR3 sequence: CASSFAGGQAFF. In nucleotides, the CDR3 is TGTGCCAGCAGCTTCGCGGGGGGCCAAGCTTTCTTT.